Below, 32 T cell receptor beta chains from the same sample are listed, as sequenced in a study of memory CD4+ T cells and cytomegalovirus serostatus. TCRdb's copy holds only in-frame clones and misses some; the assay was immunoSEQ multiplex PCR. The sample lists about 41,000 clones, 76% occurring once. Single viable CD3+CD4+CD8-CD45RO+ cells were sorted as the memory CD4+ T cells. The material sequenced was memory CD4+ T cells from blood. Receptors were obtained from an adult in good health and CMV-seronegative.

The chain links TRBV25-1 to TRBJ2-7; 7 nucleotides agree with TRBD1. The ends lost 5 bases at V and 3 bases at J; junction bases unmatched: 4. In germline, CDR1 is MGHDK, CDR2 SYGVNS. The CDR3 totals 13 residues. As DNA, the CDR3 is TGTGCCAGCAGTTCGGACAGGAACTACGAGCAGTACTTC. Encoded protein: CASSSDRNYEQYF.

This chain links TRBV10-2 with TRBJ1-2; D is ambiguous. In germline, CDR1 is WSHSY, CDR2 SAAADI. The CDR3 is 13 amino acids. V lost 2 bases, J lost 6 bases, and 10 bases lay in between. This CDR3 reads CASSEQHSNGYTF. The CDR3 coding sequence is TGCGCCAGCAGTGAGCAACATTCCAATGGCTACACCTTC.

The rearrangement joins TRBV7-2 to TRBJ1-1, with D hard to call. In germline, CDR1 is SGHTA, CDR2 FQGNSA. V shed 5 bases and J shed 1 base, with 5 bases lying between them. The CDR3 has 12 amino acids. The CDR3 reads CASSNSNTEAFF. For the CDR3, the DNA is TGTGCCAGCAGCAACTCGAACACTGAAGCTTTCTTT.

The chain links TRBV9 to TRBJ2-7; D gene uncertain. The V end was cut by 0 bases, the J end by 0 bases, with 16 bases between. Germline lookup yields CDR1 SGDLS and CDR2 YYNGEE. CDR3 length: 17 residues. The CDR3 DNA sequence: TGTGCCAGCAGCGTAGCAGCCGACGCCTGGGCCTCCTACGAGCAGTACTTC. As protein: CASSVAADAWASYEQYF. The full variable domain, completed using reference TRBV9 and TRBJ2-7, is DSGVTQTPKHLITATGQRVTLRCSPRSGDLSVYWYQQSLDQGLQFLIQYYNGEERAKGNILERFSAQQFPDLHSELNLSSLELGDSALYFCASSVAADAWASYEQYFGPGTRLTVT.

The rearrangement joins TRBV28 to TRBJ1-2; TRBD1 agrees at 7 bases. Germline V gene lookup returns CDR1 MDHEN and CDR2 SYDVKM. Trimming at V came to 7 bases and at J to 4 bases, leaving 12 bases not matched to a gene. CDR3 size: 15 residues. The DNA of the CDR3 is TGTGCCAGCAACCTCCGGACAGGTTACCCCTATGGCTACACCTTC. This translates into CASNLRTGYPYGYTF.

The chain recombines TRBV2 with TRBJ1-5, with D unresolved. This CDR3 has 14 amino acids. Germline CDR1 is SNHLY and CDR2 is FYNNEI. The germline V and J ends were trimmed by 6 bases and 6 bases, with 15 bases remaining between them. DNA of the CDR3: TGTGCCAGCAGCGCAGAGGTCGAGGGTCAGCCCCAGCATTTT. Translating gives CASSAEVEGQPQHF.

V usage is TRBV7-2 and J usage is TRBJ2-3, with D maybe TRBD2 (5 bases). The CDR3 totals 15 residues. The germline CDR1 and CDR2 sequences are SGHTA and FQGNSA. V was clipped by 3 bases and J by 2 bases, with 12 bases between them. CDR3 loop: CASSFGLPPTDTQYF. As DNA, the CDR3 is TGTGCCAGCAGCTTTGGACTGCCCCCCACAGATACGCAGTATTTT. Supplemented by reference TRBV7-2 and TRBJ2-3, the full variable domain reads GAGVSQSPSNKVTEKGKDVELRCDPISGHTALYWYRQSLGQGLEFLIYFQGNSAPDKSGLPSDRFSAERTGGSVSTLTIQRTQQEDSAVYLCASSFGLPPTDTQYFGPGTRLTVL.

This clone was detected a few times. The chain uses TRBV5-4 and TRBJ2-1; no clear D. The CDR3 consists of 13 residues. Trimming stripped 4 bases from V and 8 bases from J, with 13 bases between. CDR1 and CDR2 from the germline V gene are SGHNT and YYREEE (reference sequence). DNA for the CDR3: TGTGCCAGCAGCCTTCCTATCCAGGATGAGCAGTTCTTC. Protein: CASSLPIQDEQFF. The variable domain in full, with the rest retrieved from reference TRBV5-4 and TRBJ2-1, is ETGVTQSPTHLIKTRGQQVTLRCSSQSGHNTVSWYQQALGQGPQFIFQYYREEENGRGNFPPRFSGLQFPNYSSELNVNALELDDSALYLCASSLPIQDEQFFGPGTRLTVL.

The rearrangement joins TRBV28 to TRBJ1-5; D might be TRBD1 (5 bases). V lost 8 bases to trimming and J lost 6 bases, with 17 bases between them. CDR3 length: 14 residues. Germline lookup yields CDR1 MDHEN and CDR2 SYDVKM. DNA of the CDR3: TGTGCCAGCCCTTTAAGCAGGGTACCTCAGCCCCAGCATTTT. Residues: CASPLSRVPQPQHF.

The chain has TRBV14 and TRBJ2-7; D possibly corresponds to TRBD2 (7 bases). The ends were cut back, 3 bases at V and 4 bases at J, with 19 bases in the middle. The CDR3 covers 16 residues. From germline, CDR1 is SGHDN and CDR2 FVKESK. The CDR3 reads CASSQPGGGAQYEQYF. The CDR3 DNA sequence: TGTGCCAGCAGCCAGCCCGGAGGGGGGGCACAGTACGAGCAGTACTTC. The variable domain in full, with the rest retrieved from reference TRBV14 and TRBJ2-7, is EAGVTQFPSHSVIEKGQTVTLRCDPISGHDNLYWYRRVMGKEIKFLLHFVKESKQDESGMPNNRFLAERTGGTYSTLKVQPAELEDSGVYFCASSQPGGGAQYEQYFGPGTRLTVT.

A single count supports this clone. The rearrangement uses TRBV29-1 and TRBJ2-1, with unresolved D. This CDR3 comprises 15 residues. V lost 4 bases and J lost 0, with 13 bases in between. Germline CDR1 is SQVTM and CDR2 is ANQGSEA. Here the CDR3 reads CSVGPERSSYNEQFF. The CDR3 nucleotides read TGCAGCGTTGGGCCCGAGAGAAGCTCCTACAATGAGCAGTTCTTC.

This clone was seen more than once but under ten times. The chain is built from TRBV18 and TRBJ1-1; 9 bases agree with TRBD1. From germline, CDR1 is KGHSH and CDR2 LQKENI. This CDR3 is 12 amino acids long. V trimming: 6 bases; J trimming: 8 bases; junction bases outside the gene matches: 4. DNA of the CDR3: TGTGCCAGCTCGACTGGACAGGGGGAAGCTTTCTTT. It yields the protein CASSTGQGEAFF.

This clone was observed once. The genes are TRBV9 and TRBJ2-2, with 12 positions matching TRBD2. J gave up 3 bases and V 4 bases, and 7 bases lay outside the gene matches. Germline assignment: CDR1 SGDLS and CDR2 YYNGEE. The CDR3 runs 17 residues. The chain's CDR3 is CASSLGLAGSHTGELFF. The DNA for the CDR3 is TGTGCCAGCAGCTTGGGACTAGCGGGTTCCCACACCGGGGAGCTGTTTTTT.

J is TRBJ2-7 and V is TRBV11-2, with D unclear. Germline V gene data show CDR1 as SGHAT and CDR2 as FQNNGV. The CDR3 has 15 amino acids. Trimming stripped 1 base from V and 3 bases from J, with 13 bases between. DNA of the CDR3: TGTGCCAGCAGCTTAGGTGGGTTTTCAGACTACGAGCAGTACTTC. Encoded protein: CASSLGGFSDYEQYF.

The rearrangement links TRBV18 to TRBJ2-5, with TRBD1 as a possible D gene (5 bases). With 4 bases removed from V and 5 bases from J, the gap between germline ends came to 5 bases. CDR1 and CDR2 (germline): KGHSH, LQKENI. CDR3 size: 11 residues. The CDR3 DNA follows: TGTGCCAGCTCACAGGGGGAGACCCAGTACTTC. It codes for CASSQGETQYF.

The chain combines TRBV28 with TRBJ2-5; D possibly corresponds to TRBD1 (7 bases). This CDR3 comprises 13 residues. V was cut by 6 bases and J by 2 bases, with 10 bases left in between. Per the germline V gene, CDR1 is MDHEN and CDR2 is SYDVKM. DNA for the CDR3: TGTGCCAGCAGGCCAGGGGGGCAAGAGACCCAGTACTTC. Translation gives CASRPGGQETQYF.

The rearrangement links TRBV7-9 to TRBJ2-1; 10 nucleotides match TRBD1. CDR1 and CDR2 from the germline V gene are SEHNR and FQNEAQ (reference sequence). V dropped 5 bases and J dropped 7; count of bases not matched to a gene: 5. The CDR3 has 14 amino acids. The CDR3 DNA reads TGTGCCAGCAGCCGACGGGACAGGGGAAATGAGCAGTTCTTC. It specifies CASSRRDRGNEQFF.

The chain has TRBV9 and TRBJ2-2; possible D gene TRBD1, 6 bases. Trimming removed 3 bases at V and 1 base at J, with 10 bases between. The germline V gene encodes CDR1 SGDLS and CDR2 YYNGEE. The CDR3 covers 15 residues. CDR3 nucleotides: TGTGCCAGCAGCGCCGCGACAGGGAACACCGGGGAGCTGTTTTTT. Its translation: CASSAATGNTGELFF.

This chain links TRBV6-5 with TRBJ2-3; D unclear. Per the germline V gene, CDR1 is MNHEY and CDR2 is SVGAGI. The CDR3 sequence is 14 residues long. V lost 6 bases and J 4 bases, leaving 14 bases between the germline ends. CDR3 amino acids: CASSPQIASDTQYF. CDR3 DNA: TGTGCCAGCAGCCCTCAGATCGCGTCAGATACGCAGTATTTT.

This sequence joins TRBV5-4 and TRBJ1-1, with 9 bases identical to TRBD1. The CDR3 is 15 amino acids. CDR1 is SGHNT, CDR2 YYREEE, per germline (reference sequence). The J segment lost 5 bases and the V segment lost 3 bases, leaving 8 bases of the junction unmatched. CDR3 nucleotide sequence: TGTGCCAGCAGCTCCCGGCGGACAGGGGAAACTGAAGCTTTCTTT. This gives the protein CASSSRRTGETEAFF. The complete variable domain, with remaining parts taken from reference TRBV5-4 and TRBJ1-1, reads ETGVTQSPTHLIKTRGQQVTLRCSSQSGHNTVSWYQQALGQGPQFIFQYYREEENGRGNFPPRFSGLQFPNYSSELNVNALELDDSALYLCASSSRRTGETEAFFGQGTRLTVV.

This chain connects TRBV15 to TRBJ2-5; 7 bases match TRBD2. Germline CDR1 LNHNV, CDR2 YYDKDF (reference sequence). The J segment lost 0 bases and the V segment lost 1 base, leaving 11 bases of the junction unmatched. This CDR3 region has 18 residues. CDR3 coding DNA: TGTGCCACCAGCAGAGGTGGAGCGGGGACCGTGTACCAAGAGACCCAGTACTTC. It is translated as CATSRGGAGTVYQETQYF. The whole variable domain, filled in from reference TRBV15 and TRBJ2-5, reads DAMVIQNPRYQVTQFGKPVTLSCSQTLNHNVMYWYQQKSSQAPKLLFHYYDKDFNNEADTPDNFQSRRPNTSFCFLDIRSPGLGDTAMYLCATSRGGAGTVYQETQYFGPGTRLLVL.

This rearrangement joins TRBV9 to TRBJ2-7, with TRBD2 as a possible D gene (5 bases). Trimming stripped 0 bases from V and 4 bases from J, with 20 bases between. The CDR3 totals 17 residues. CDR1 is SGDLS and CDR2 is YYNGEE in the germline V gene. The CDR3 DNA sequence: TGTGCCAGCAGCGTAGGAGAGGTCGGGATGGCCCTTTACGAGCAGTACTTC. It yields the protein CASSVGEVGMALYEQYF.

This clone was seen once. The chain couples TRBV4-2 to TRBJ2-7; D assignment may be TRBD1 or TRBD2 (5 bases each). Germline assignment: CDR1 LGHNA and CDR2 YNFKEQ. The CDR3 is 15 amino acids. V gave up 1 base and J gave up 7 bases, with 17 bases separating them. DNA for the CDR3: TGTGCCAGCAGCCAAGTCTTACGGGACCCCCGGGAGCAGTACTTC. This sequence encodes CASSQVLRDPREQYF.

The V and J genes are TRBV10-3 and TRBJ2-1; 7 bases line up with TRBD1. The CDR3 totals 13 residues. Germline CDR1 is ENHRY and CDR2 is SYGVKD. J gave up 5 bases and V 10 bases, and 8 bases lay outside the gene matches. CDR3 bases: TGTGCCACGACCGGGACAGAGCACAATGAGCAGTTCTTC. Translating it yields CATTGTEHNEQFF.

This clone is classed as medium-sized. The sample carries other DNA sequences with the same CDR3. The CDR3 DNA reads TGTGCCAGCAGCCCCGGGGACCGTCAGCCCCAGCATTTT. Translated: CASSPGDRQPQHF. The chain combines TRBV11-2 with TRBJ1-5; D may be TRBD1 (5 bases). The CDR3 has 13 residues. V gave up 5 bases and J gave up 6 bases, with 11 bases separating them. Looked up from germline, CDR1 is SGHAT and CDR2 is FQNNGV.

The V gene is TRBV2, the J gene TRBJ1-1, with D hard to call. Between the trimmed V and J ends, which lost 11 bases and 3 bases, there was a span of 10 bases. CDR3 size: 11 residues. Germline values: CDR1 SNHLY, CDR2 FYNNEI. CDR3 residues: CASRTDTEAFF. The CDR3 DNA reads TGTGCCTCACGAACGGACACTGAAGCTTTCTTT.

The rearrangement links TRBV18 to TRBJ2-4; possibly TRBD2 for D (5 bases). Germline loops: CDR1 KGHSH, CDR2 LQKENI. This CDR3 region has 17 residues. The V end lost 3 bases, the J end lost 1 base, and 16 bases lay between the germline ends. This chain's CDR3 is CASSPRPPGSAKNIQYF. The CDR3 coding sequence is TGTGCCAGCTCACCGCGCCCCCCGGGGAGTGCCAAAAACATTCAGTACTTC.

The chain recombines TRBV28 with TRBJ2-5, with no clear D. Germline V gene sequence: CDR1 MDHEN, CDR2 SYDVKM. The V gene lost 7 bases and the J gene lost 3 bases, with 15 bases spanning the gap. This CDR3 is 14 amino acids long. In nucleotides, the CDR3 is TGTGCCAGCACCGCTAACGGTCAGGAAGAGACCCAGTACTTC. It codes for CASTANGQEETQYF.

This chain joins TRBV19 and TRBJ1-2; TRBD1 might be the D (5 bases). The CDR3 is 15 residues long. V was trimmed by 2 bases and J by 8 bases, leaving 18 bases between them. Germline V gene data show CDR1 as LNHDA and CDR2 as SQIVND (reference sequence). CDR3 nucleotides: TGTGCCAGTAGTATAACCCTCGGCCTGCGGGGCGGCTACACCTTC. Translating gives CASSITLGLRGGYTF.

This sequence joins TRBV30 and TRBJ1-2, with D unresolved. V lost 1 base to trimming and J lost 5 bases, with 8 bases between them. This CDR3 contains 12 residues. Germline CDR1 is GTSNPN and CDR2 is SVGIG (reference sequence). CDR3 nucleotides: TGTGCCTGGAGTGGAGGGATGTATGGCTACACCTTC. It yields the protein CAWSGGMYGYTF.

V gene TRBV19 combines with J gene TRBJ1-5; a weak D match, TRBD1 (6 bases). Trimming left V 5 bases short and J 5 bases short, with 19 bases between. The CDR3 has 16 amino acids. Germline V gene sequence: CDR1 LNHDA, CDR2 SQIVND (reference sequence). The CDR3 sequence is CASSWGFTGIDQPQHF. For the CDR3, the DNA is TGTGCCAGTAGTTGGGGGTTTACAGGGATCGATCAGCCCCAGCATTTT.

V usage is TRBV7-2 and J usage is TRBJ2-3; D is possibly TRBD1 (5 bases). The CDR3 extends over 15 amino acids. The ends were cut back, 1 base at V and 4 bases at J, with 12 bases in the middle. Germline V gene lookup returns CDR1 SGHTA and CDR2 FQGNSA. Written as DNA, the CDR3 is TGTGCCAGCAGCTTAGTAGGGCAGGGCGCAGATACGCAGTATTTT. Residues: CASSLVGQGADTQYF.